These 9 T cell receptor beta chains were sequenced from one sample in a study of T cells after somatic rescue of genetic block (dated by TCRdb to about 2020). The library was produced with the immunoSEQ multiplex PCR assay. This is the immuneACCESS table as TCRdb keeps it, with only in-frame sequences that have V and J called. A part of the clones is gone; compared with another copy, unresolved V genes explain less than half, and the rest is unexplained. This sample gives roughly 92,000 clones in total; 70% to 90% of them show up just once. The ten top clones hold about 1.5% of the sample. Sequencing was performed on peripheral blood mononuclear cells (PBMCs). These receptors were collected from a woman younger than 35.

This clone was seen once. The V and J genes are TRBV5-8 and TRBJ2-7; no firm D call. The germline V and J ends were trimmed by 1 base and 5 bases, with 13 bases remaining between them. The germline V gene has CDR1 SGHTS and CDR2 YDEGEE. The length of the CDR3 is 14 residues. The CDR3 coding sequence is TGTGCCAGCAGCTTGTCTGAGAAAGGGAACGAGCAGTACTTC. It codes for CASSLSEKGNEQYF. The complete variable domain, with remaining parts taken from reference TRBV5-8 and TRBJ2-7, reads EAGVTQSPTHLIKTRGQQATLRCSPISGHTSVYWYQQALGLGLQFLLWYDEGEERNRGNFPPRFSGRQFPNYSSELNVNALELEDSALYLCASSLSEKGNEQYFGPGTRLTVT.

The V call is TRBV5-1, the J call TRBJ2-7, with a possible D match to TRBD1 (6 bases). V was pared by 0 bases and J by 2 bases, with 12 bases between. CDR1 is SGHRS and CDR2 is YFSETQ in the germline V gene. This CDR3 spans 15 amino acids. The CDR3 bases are TGCGCCAGCAGCTTGGCCGGGACACCAACCTACGAGCAGTACTTC. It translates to CASSLAGTPTYEQYF.

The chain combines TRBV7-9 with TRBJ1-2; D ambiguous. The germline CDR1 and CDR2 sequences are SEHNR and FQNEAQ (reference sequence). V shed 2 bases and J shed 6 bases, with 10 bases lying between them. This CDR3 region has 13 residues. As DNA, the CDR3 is TGTGCCAGCAGCTTACAAGGGAGTGATGGCTACACCTTC. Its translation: CASSLQGSDGYTF.

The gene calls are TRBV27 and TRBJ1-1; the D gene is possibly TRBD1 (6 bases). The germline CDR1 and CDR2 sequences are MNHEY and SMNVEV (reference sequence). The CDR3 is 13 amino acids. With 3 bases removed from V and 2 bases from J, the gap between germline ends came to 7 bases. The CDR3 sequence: CASSLGANTEAFF. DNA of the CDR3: TGTGCCAGCAGTTTGGGGGCTAACACTGAAGCTTTCTTT.

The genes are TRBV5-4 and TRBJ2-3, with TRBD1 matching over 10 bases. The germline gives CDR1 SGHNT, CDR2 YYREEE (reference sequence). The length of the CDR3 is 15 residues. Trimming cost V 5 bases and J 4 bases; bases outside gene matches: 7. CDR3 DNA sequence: TGTGCCAGCAGGGAGACAGGGGGCAGGGCAGATACGCAGTATTTT. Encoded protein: CASRETGGRADTQYF.

The CDR3 loop is CASSLSGTRSYNEQFF. CDR3 DNA: TGTGCCAGCAGCTTAAGCGGGACCAGATCCTACAATGAGCAGTTCTTC. V gene TRBV11-3 combines with J gene TRBJ2-1; 7 bases are shared with TRBD2. The CDR3 contains 16 residues. V lost 2 bases, J lost 1 base, and 5 bases stayed unmatched. Germline V CDR1 and CDR2: SGHNT, YENEEA.

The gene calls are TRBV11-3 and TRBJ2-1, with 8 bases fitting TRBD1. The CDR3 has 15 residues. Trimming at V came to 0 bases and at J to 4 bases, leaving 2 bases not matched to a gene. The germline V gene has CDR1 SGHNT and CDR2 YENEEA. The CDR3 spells CASSLEGTGYNEQFF. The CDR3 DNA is TGTGCCAGCAGCTTAGAAGGGACAGGATACAATGAGCAGTTCTTC.

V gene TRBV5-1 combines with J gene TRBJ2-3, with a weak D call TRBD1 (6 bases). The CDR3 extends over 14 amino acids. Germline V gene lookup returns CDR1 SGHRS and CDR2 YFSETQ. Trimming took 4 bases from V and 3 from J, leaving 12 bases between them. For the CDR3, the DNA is TGCGCCAGCAGCCCTGGACAGTCGACAGATACGCAGTATTTT. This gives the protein CASSPGQSTDTQYF.

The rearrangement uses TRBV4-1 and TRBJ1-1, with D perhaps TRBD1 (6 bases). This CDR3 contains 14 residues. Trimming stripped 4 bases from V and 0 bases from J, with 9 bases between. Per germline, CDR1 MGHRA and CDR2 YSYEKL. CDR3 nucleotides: TGCGCCAGCAGCCCGACAGGAATGAACACTGAAGCTTTCTTT. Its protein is CASSPTGMNTEAFF.